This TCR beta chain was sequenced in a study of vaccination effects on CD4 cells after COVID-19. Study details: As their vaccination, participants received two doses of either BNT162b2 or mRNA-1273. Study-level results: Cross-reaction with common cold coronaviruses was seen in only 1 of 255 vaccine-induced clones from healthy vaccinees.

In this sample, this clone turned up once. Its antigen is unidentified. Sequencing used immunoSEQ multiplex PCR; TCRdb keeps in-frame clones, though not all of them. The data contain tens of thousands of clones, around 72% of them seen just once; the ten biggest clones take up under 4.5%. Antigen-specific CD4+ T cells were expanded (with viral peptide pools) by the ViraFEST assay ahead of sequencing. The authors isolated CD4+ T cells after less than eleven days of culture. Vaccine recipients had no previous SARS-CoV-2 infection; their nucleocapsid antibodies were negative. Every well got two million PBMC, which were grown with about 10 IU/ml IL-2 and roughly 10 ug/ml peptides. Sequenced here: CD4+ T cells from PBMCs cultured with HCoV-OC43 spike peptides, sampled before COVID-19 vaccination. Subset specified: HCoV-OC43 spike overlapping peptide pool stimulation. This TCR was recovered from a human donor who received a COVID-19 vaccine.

The CDR3 DNA reads as TGTGCCAGCAGTTACTCGGGACTAGCGGGGTCTGGCGAGACCCAGTACTTC. Residues: CASSYSGLAGSGETQYF. This chain connects TRBV6-2 or TRBV6-3 to TRBJ2-5, with TRBD2 identical over 13 bases. V shed 0 bases, J shed 5 bases, and the junction held 6 bases outside the gene matches. Germline V gene sequence: CDR1 MNHEY, CDR2 SVGEGT. The length of the CDR3 is 17 residues.